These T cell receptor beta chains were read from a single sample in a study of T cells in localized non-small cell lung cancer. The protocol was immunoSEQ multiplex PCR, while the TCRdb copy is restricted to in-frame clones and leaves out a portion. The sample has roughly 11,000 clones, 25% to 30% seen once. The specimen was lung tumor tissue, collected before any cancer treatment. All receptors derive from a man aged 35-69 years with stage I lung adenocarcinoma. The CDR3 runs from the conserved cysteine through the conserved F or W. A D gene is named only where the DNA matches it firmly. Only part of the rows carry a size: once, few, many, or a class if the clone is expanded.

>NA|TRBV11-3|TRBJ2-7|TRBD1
CASSFRFHQGASYEQYF
TGTGCCAGCAGCTTTAGGTTTCACCAGGGGGCGAGCTACGAGCAGTACTTC
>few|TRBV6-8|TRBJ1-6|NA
CASVAGRVNSPLHF
TGTGCCAGCGTTGCGGGCAGGGTCAATTCACCCCTCCACTTT
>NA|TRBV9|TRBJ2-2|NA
CASGRGIVDTGELFF
TGTGCCAGCGGTCGGGGGATCGTTGACACCGGGGAGCTGTTTTTT
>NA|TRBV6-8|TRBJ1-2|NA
CAIRGSNLHYGYTF
TGTGCCATCAGGGGCTCTAATCTTCACTATGGCTACACCTTC
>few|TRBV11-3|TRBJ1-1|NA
CASSLGFEVGTEAFF
TGTGCCAGCAGCTTAGGTTTCGAGGTCGGCACTGAAGCTTTCTTT
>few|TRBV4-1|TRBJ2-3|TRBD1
CASSQVRGRGSTDTQYF
TGCGCCAGCAGCCAAGTCAGGGGGCGCGGAAGCACAGATACGCAGTATTTT
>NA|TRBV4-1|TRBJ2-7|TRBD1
CASSYPGQGPEQYF
TGCGCCAGCAGCTACCCGGGACAGGGACCCGAGCAGTACTTC
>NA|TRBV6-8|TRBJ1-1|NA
CASRQFNTEAFF
TGTGCCAGCAGGCAATTTAACACTGAAGCTTTCTTT
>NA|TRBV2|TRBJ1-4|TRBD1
CASRGGGKGAEKLFF
TGTGCCAGCAGGGGAGGGGGAAAGGGGGCGGAAAAACTGTTTTTT
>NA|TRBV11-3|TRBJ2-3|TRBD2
CASSYGGLGADTQYF
TGTGCCAGCAGCTACGGGGGGTTAGGGGCAGATACGCAGTATTTT